The clone carrying this TCR beta chain was detected once. What it recognizes is unknown. Being one base from a much bigger clone, this may be a read error. One entry per CDR3 protein results from TCRdb running MiXCR on the multiplex PCR reads. The repertoire consists of about 300,000 distinct CDR3 sequences, with under 35% occurring once and the leading ten covering roughly 1.1%. Axillary draining lymph nodes of breast cancer patients supplied the node samples. This record comes from a study of breast tumors, draining lymph nodes, adjacent tissues. The study's findings and limits: The lymph node origin of tumor T cells was framed as consistent with a hypothesis, not demonstrated. Findings are consistent with lymph node origin and intratumoral expansion of most tumor T cells. Tumor TCR diversity was below lymph nodes but above nontumor tissue. Luminal-like breast cancer showed significantly greater tumor-nontumor repertoire similarity than basal-like breast cancer did.

Per germline, CDR1 SGHKS and CDR2 YYEKEE (reference sequence). The CDR3 totals 14 residues. Between the trimmed V and J ends, which lost 2 bases and 5 bases, there was a span of 13 bases. This rearrangement joins TRBV5-5 to TRBJ2-5; D remains ambiguous. The material sequenced was axillary lymph node tissue. This clonotype originated in a female donor with breast cancer. Some clones in this sample may be carry-over from other donors' samples. The CDR3 region is CASSFKQTRETQYF. Here the CDR3 DNA reads TGTGCCAGCAGCTTTAAGCAGACACGGGAGACCCAGTACTTC.